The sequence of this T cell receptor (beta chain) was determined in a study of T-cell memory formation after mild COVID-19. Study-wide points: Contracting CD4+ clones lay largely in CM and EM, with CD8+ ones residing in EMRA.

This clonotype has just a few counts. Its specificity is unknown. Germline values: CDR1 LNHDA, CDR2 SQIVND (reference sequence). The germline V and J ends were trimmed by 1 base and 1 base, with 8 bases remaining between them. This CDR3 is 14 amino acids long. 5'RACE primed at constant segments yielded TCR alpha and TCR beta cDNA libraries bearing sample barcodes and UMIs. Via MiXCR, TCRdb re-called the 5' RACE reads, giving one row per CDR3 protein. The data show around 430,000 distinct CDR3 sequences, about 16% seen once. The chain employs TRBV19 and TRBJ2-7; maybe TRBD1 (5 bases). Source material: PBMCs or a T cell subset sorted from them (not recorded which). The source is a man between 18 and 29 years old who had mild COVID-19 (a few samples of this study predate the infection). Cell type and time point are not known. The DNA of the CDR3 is TGTGCCAGTAGTATAGGGACACCTTCCTACGAGCAGTACTTC. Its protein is CASSIGTPSYEQYF.